The 18 T cell receptor beta chains given below trace back to one sample, sequenced in a study of identical twins. TCRdb itself ran the 5' RACE reads through MiXCR, one entry per CDR3 protein. The sample shows 200,000 to 250,000 distinct CDR3 sequences, around 6.8% of them seen only once. The same sample was also used in a study of yellow fever vaccine responses in identical twins.

The sample was memory (CD45RO+) T cells sorted from blood. The receptors here all came from a woman aged 18-35 years in good health.

This chain uses TRBV3-1 with TRBJ2-3, with 12 nucleotides matching TRBD2. The ends lost 2 bases at V and 11 bases at J; junction bases unmatched: 2. The CDR3 totals 13 residues. Germline loops: CDR1 LGHDT, CDR2 YNNKEL (reference sequence). This chain's CDR3 is CASSQKLAGGQYF. As DNA, the CDR3 is TGTGCCAGCAGCCAAAAACTAGCGGGGGGGCAGTATTTT.

This clonotype has a count of ten or more. J is TRBJ2-5 and V is TRBV3-1; 8 nucleotides line up with TRBD1. J lost 4 bases, V lost 5 bases, and 6 bases had no gene match. Germline CDR1 LGHDT, CDR2 YNNKEL (reference sequence). This CDR3 region has 14 residues. CDR3 in DNA: TGTGCCAGCAGCTACCGGGACAGGTCAGAGACCCAGTACTTC. This gives the protein CASSYRDRSETQYF.

This clonotype was found many times. The chain is built from TRBV7-2 and TRBJ2-3; D call uncertain. CDR3 length equals 15 residues. V was trimmed by 1 base and J by 4 bases, leaving 12 bases between them. CDR1 is SGHTA, CDR2 FQGNSA, per germline. CDR3 sequence reads: CASSLVKLKADTQYF. In DNA, the CDR3 is TGTGCCAGCAGCTTAGTTAAATTAAAGGCAGATACGCAGTATTTT.

This clonotype was observed many times. This rearrangement joins TRBV7-9 to TRBJ2-2, with D maybe TRBD2 (5 bases). The germline V gene encodes CDR1 SEHNR and CDR2 FQNEAQ (reference sequence). The CDR3 covers 16 residues. Trimming removed 0 bases from V and 1 base from J, with 9 bases in between. The DNA of the CDR3 is TGTGCCAGCAGCTTAGCTCGGGAATTGAACACCGGGGAGCTGTTTTTT. Protein sequence: CASSLARELNTGELFF. The full variable domain, rest sourced from reference TRBV7-9 and TRBJ2-2, is DTGVSQNPRHKITKRGQNVTFRCDPISEHNRLYWYRQTLGQGPEFLTYFQNEAQLEKSRLLSDRFSAERPKGSFSTLEIQRTEQGDSAMYLCASSLARELNTGELFFGEGSRLTVL.

V usage is TRBV5-1 and J usage is TRBJ2-3; 9 positions agree with TRBD2. Per the germline V gene, CDR1 is SGHRS and CDR2 is YFSETQ. Trimming cost V 2 bases and J 3 bases; bases outside gene matches: 7. The CDR3 is made up of 16 amino acids. The CDR3 nucleotides read TGCGCCAGCAGCTTTATCGGCGGGGGGGGTACAGATACGCAGTATTTT. Encoded protein: CASSFIGGGGTDTQYF.

The chain combines TRBV5-6 with TRBJ2-3; 7 nucleotides line up with TRBD1. Trimming took 4 bases from V and 2 from J; bases not matched to a gene: 10. The germline V gene has CDR1 SGHDT and CDR2 YYEEEE. This CDR3 comprises 16 residues. The CDR3 DNA sequence: TGTGCCAGCAGCAAACTTGACACAGGGGCCACAGATACGCAGTATTTT. Residues: CASSKLDTGATDTQYF.

This clonotype occurred many times. Germline and junction disagree at one end, which may indicate a read error. The gene calls are TRBV28 and TRBJ2-5; 7 nucleotides agree with TRBD1. The germline V gene encodes CDR1 MDHEN and CDR2 SYDVKM. CDR3 length: 13 residues. For the CDR3, the DNA is TGTGCCAGCAGTGCCATCAACCGGGACAGTGGTTCCTTC. Translation: CASSAINRDSGSF.

This clonotype appeared a few times. CDR3 coding DNA: TGCGCCAGCAGCCAAATCCTCCGGGAAACTGAAGCTTTCTTT. Amino acids: CASSQILRETEAFF. The rearrangement links TRBV4-1 to TRBJ1-1; D uncertain. CDR1 and CDR2 (germline): MGHRA, YSYEKL. The CDR3 runs to 14 residues. The V end was cut by 2 bases, the J end by 5 bases, with 12 bases between.

This clonotype was observed many times. V and J are TRBV7-2 and TRBJ2-7; the match to TRBD1 covers 7 bases. This CDR3 has 13 amino acids. Trimming removed 4 bases from V and 6 bases from J; junction bases left unmatched: 6. Germline CDR1 SGHTA, CDR2 FQGNSA. In DNA form, the CDR3 reads TGTGCCAGCAGCTCCCAGACAGGGAGCGAGCAGTACTTC. It encodes CASSSQTGSEQYF. Full variable domain (outside the CDR3, taken from reference TRBV7-2 and TRBJ2-7): GAGVSQSPSNKVTEKGKDVELRCDPISGHTALYWYRQSLGQGLEFLIYFQGNSAPDKSGLPSDRFSAERTGGSVSTLTIQRTQQEDSAVYLCASSSQTGSEQYFGPGTRLTVT.

This clonotype turned up a few times. The V call is TRBV7-2, the J call TRBJ2-2; 12 bases are a match to TRBD2. Germline CDR1 and CDR2: SGHTA and FQGNSA. This CDR3 comprises 16 residues. After removal of 5 bases from V and 6 bases from J, the junction contained 7 bases not matched to a gene. The CDR3, as DNA: TGTGCCAGCAGCCCAACTAGCGGGGGGTGGCCCGGGGAGCTGTTTTTT. It specifies CASSPTSGGWPGELFF.

There are a few counts of this clonotype. V usage is TRBV20-1 and J usage is TRBJ2-7, with 8 positions matching TRBD1. Germline CDR1 is DFQATT and CDR2 is SNEGSKA (reference sequence). The CDR3 is 11 residues long. The chain's CDR3 is CSARGQGEQYF. The CDR3, as DNA: TGCAGCGCCCGAGGACAGGGCGAGCAGTACTTC.

This clonotype appeared a few times. The gene calls are TRBV5-1 and TRBJ1-3; 7 bases are a match to TRBD1. V was pared by 5 bases and J by 0 bases, with 8 bases of the junction left unmatched. CDR1 and CDR2 from the germline V gene are SGHRS and YFSETQ. This CDR3 has 16 amino acids. The DNA for the CDR3 is TGCGCCAGCAGGGACACAGGGGCCCTCTCTGGAAACACCATATATTTT. It translates to CASRDTGALSGNTIYF.

The chain links TRBV4-3 to TRBJ2-1, with 9 bases identical to TRBD2. The ends lost 2 bases at V and 0 bases at J; junction bases unmatched: 5. Germline CDR1 LGHNA, CDR2 YSLEER. The CDR3 extends over 17 amino acids. The CDR3 DNA reads TGCGCCAGCAGCCAATCCTCTAGCGGGGTCTCCTACAATGAGCAGTTCTTC. It is translated as CASSQSSSGVSYNEQFF.

This clonotype has a count of ten or more. The genes are TRBV20-1 and TRBJ2-1; D possibly matches TRBD1 or TRBD2 (5 bases each). Trimming left V 0 bases short and J 7 bases short, with 16 bases between. Germline-derived CDR1 and CDR2 are DFQATT and SNEGSKA (reference sequence). The CDR3 runs 15 residues. This chain's CDR3 is CSARDPTGPGNEQFF. CDR3 coding DNA: TGCAGTGCTAGAGATCCCACGGGGCCGGGGAATGAGCAGTTCTTC.

This clonotype was picked up a small number of times. V and J are TRBV24-1 and TRBJ2-1; D unresolved. CDR1 and CDR2 (germline): KGHDR, SFDVKD. The CDR3 is made up of 15 amino acids. Trimming stripped 5 bases from V and 5 bases from J, with 15 bases between. The CDR3 bases are TGTGCCACCAGTGGGTTTTATGGCAACGACAATGAGCAGTTCTTC. It encodes CATSGFYGNDNEQFF.

V gene TRBV5-4 combines with J gene TRBJ2-7, with D perhaps matching TRBD2 (6 bases). V lost 9 bases to trimming and J lost 5 bases, with 18 bases between them. Germline CDR1 SGHNT, CDR2 YYREEE (reference sequence). This CDR3 is 13 amino acids long. CDR3 DNA: TGTGCCATGGGCTTGGAGGGGTCGCACGAGCAGTACTTC. Translation gives CAMGLEGSHEQYF.

The chain carries TRBV4-1 and TRBJ1-1, with D unclear. The length of the CDR3 is 14 residues. Per the germline V gene, CDR1 is MGHRA and CDR2 is YSYEKL. The V end was cut by 1 base, the J end by 5 bases, with 11 bases between. The CDR3 region has the DNA TGCGCCAGCAGCCAAGGCCTCCGGGGTACTGAAGCTTTCTTT. Its translation is CASSQGLRGTEAFF.

This rearrangement joins TRBV6-1 to TRBJ2-1; 7 positions agree with TRBD2. Trimming took 6 bases from V and 2 from J; bases not matched to a gene: 7. Looked up from germline, CDR1 is MNHNS and CDR2 is SASEGT. The CDR3 loop spans 15 amino acids. The CDR3 DNA reads TGTGCCAGCAGCCGAACTAGCGCCGCCTACAATGAGCAGTTCTTC. Protein sequence: CASSRTSAAYNEQFF.